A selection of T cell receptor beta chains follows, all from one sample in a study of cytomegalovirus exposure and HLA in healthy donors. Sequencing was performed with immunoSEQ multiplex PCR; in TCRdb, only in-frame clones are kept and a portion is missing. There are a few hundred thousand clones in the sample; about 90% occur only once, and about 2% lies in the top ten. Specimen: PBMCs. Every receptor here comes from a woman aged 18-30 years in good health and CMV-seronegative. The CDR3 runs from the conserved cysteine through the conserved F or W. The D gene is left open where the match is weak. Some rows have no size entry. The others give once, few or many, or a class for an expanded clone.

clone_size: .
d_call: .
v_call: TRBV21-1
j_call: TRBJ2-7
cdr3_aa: CASSKECGTWVPPYEQYF
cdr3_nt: TGTGCCAGCAGCAAAGAGTGCGGGACTTGGGTTCCGCCATACGAGCAGTACTTC

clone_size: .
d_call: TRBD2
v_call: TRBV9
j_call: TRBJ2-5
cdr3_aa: CASSVRGAQLETQYF
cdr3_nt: TGTGCCAGCAGCGTGCGGGGGGCCCAACTAGAGACCCAGTACTTC

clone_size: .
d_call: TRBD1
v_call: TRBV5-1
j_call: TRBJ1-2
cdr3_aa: CASSLVGTGNGYTF
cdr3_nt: TGCGCCAGCAGCTTGGTGGGGACAGGGAATGGCTACACCTTC

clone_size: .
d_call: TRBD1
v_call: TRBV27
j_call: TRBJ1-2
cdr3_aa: CASSWAAGGPDGYTF
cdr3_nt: TGTGCCAGCAGTTGGGCCGCAGGGGGGCCGGATGGCTACACCTTC

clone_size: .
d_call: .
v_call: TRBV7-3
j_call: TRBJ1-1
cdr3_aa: CASSLNSGQISEAFF
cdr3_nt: TGTGCCAGCAGCTTAAACAGTGGGCAAATATCCGAAGCTTTCTTT

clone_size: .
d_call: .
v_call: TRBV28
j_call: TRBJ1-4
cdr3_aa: CASSLRGLSTNEKLFF
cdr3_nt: TGTGCCAGCAGTTTACGAGGGCTGTCGACTAATGAAAAACTGTTTTTT

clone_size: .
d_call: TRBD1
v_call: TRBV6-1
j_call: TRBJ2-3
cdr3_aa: CASRRTGEADTQYF
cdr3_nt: TGTGCCAGCAGGAGGACAGGGGAGGCAGATACGCAGTATTTT

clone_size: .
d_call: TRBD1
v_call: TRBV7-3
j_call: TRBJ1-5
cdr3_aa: CASSLKTRGGGQPQHF
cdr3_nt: TGTGCCAGCAGCTTAAAGACGCGAGGGGGCGGTCAGCCCCAGCATTTT

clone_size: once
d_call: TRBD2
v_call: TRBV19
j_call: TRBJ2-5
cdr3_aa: CASTNRGDQETQYF
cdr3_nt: TGTGCCAGTACCAATCGGGGGGACCAAGAGACCCAGTACTTC

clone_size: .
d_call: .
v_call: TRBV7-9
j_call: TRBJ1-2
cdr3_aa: CASSPPGQVAIYGYTF
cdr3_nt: TGTGCCAGCAGCCCCCCAGGGCAGGTTGCCATTTATGGCTACACCTTC

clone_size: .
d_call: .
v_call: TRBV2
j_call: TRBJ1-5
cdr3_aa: CASSVEGLSNQPQHF
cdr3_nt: TGTGCCAGCAGTGTAGAGGGCCTTAGCAATCAGCCCCAGCATTTT

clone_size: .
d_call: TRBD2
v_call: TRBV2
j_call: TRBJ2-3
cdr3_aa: CASIWTSGGVTDTQYF
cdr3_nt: TGTGCCAGCATCTGGACTAGCGGGGGGGTCACAGATACGCAGTATTTT

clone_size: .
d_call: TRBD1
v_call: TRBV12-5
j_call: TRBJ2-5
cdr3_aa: CASGPGQGRGETQYF
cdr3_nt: TGTGCTAGTGGCCCCGGACAGGGGAGAGGAGAGACCCAGTACTTC

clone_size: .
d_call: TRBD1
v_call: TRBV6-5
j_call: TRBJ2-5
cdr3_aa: CASSLGQVGQETQYF
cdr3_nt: TGTGCCAGCAGCTTGGGACAGGTGGGTCAAGAGACCCAGTACTTC

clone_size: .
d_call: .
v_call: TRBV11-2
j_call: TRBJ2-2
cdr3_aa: CASSLGLGGITGELFF
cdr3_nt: TGTGCCAGCAGCCTGGGCCTAGGGGGAATCACCGGGGAGCTGTTTTTT

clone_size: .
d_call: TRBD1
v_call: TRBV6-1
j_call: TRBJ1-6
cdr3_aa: CASSFTGGDSPLHF
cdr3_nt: TGTGCCAGCAGCTTTACAGGGGGTGATTCACCCCTCCACTTT

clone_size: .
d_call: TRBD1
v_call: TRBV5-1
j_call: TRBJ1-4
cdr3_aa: CASSLDVQGARFEKLFF
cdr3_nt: TGCGCCAGCAGCTTGGACGTACAGGGGGCTAGGTTTGAAAAACTGTTTTTT

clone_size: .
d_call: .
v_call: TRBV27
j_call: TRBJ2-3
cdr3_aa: CASRRTRDTSTDTQYF
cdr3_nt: TGTGCCAGCAGAAGAACTAGGGACACGAGCACAGATACGCAGTATTTT

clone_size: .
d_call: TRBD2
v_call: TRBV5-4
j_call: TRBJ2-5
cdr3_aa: CASSSPGGEETQYF
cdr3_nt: TGTGCCAGCAGCTCGCCCGGGGGGGAAGAGACCCAGTACTTC

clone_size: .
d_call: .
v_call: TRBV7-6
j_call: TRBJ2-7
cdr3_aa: CASSFGTLDGEQYF
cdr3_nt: TGTGCCAGCAGCTTCGGGACATTGGATGGCGAGCAGTACTTC

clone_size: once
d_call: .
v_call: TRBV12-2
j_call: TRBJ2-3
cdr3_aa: CASRLRLAGQKDTQYF
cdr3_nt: TGTGCAAGTCGCCTTAGACTAGCGGGGCAGAAAGATACGCAGTATTTT

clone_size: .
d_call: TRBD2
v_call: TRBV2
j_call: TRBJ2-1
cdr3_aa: CASRETSGGSLRQFF
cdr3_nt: TGTGCCAGCAGGGAAACCAGCGGGGGGTCCCTGAGGCAGTTCTTC

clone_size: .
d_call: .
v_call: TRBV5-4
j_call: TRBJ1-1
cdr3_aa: CASSGTTETNTEAFF
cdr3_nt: TGTGCCAGCAGCGGTACGACAGAGACGAACACTGAAGCTTTCTTT

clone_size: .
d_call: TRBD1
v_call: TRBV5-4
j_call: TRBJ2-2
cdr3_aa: CASSTPGQGTLNTGELFF
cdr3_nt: TGTGCCAGCAGCACTCCGGGACAGGGGACTCTAAACACCGGGGAGCTGTTTTTT

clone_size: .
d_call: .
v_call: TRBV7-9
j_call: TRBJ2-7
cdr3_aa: CSSSLDIAYEQYF
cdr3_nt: TGTTCCAGCAGCTTGGACATCGCCTACGAGCAGTACTTC

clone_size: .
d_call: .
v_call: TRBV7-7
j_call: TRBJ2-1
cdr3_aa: CASSLGGQYNEQFF
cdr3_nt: TGTGCCAGCAGCTTAGGAGGGCAATACAATGAGCAGTTCTTC

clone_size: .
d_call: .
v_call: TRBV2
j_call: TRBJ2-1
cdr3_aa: CASSAPTGSSYNEQFF
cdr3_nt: TGTGCCAGCAGTGCCCCGACAGGAAGCTCCTACAATGAGCAGTTCTTC

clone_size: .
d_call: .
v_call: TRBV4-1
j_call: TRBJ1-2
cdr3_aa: CASSQVRSVLYGYTF
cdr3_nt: TGCGCCAGCAGCCAAGTACGTAGCGTGCTTTATGGCTACACCTTC

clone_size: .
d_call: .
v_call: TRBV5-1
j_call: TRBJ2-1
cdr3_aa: CASSPTSRSSYNEQFF
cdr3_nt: TGCGCCAGCAGCCCGACCTCTAGGAGCTCCTACAATGAGCAGTTCTTC

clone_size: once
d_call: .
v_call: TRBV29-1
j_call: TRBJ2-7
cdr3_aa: CSVAGKNYEQYF
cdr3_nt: TGCAGCGTTGCGGGGAAAAACTACGAGCAGTACTTC

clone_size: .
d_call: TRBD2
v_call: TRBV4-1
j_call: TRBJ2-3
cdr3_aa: CASSLLGAGGTDTQYF
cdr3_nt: TGCGCCAGCAGCCTGTTAGGGGCGGGGGGCACAGATACGCAGTATTTT

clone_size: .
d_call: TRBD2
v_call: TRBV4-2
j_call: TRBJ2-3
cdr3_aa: CASSRATGGGRPDTQYF
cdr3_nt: TGTGCCAGCAGCCGAGCCACGGGGGGGGGCCGCCCAGATACGCAGTATTTT

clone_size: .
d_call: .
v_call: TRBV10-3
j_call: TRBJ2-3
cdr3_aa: CAISRAPTDTQYF
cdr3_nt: TGTGCCATCAGCAGGGCCCCTACAGATACGCAGTATTTT

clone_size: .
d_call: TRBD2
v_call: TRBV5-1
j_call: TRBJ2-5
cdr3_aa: CASSSRGVQETQYF
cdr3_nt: TGCGCCAGCAGCTCGCGGGGGGTACAAGAGACCCAGTACTTC

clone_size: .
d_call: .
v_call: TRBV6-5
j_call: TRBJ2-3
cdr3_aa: CASSPRGAGDTQYF
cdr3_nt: TGTGCCAGCAGCCCCCGGGGGGCCGGGGATACGCAGTATTTT

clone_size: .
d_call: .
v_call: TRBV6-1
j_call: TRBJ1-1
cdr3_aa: CASSQHTMNTEAFF
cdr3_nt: TGTGCCAGCAGCCAACACACCATGAACACTGAAGCTTTCTTT

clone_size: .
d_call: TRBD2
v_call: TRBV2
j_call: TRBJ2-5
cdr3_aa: CASGRTSGGSETQYF
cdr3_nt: TGTGCCAGCGGGCGTACTAGCGGGGGGTCAGAGACCCAGTACTTC

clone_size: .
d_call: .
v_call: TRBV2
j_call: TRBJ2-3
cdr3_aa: CATKDRTSTDTQYF
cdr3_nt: TGTGCCACCAAAGACAGGACTAGCACAGATACGCAGTATTTT

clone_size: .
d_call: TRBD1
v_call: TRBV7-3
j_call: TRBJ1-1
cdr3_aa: CASSSGQENTEAFF
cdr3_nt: TGTGCCAGCAGCTCCGGACAGGAGAACACTGAAGCTTTCTTT

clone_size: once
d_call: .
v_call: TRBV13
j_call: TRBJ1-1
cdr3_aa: CASTGGRAEAFF
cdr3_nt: TGTGCCAGTACGGGGGGCCGGGCTGAAGCTTTCTTT

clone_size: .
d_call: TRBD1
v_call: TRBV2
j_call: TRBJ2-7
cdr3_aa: CASQTGTGGLAGQYF
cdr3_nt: TGTGCCAGCCAAACCGGGACAGGGGGTTTAGCTGGGCAGTACTTC

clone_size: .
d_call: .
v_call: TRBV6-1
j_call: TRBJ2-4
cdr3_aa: CASSEDRERFHYF
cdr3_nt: TGTGCCAGCAGTGAAGACAGGGAGAGGTTCCATTACTTC

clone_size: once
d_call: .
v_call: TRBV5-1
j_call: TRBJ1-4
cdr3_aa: CASSFRGSAFGEKLFF
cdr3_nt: TGCGCCAGCAGCTTTCGGGGGTCAGCCTTTGGTGAAAAACTGTTTTTT

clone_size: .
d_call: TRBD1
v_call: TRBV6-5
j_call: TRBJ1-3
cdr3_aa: CASSLQGAGNTIYF
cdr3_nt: TGTGCCAGCAGCCTACAGGGGGCAGGAAACACCATATATTTT

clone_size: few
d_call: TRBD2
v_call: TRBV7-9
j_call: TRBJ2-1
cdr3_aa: CASSLIKLLAGGTNEQFF
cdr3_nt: TGTGCCAGCAGCCTCATTAAACTACTAGCGGGGGGGACGAATGAGCAGTTCTTC

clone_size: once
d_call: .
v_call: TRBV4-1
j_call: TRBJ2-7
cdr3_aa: CASSQEEAGRLDEQYF
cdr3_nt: TGCGCCAGCAGCCAAGAAGAGGCGGGACGATTGGACGAGCAGTACTTC

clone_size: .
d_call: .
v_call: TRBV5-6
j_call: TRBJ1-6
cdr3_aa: CASSQQVADSPLHF
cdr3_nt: TGTGCCAGCAGCCAACAGGTAGCAGATTCACCCCTCCACTTT

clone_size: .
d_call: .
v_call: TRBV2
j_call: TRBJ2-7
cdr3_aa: CASSLTYEQYF
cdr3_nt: TGTGCCAGCTCTCTAACCTACGAGCAGTACTTC

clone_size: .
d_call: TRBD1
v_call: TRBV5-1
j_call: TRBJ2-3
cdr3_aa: CASGSRDSATDTQYF
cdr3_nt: TGCGCCAGCGGCAGCCGGGACAGTGCCACAGATACGCAGTATTTT

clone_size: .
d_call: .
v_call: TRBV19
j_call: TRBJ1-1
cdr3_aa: CASRFDHGGYPEAFF
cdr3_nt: TGTGCCAGTCGCTTCGACCATGGGGGGTACCCTGAAGCTTTCTTT

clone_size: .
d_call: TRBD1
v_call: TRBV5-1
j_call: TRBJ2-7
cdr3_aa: CASSLATSGQDSYEQYF
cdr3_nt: TGCGCCAGCAGCCTCGCGACCTCTGGACAGGACTCCTACGAGCAGTACTTC

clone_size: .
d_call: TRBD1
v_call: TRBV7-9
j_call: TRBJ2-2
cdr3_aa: CASSSLTGEDTGELFF
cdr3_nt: TGTGCCAGCAGCTCGCTGACAGGGGAAGACACCGGGGAGCTGTTTTTT